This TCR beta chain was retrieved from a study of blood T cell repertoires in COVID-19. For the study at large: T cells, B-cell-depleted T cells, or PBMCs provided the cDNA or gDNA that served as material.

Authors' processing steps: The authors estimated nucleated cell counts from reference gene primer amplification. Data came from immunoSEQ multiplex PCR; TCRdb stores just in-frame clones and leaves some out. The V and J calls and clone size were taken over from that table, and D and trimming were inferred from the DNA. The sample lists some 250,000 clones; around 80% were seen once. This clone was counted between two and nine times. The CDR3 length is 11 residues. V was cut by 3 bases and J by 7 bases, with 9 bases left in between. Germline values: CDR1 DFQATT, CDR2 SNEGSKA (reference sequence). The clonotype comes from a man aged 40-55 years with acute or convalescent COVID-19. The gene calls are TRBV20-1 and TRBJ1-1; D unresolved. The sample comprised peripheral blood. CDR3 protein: CSASGNFEAFF. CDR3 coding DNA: TGCAGTGCTAGCGGGAACTTTGAAGCTTTCTTT.